These T cell receptor beta chains were read from a single sample in a study of T-cell memory formation after mild COVID-19. TCRdb itself ran the 5' RACE reads through MiXCR, one entry per CDR3 protein. Here the sample spans roughly 170,000 distinct CDR3 sequences, roughly 20% being singletons. Material: PBMCs or a T cell subset sorted from them (not recorded which). These receptors all stem from a man aged 18 to 30 who had mild COVID-19 (a few samples of this study predate the infection). Cell type and time point are not known. CDR3s include the opening cysteine and the closing phenylalanine or tryptophan. Each record gives: CDR3 DNA, CDR3 protein, J gene, V gene, D gene, clone size. A D gene is named only where the DNA matches it firmly. Clone size, where shown, is once, few, many, or a class for clones that have expanded.

CDR3 DNA: TGCGCCAGCAGCTTCGGACACTCCTACGAGCAGTACTTC
CDR3 protein: CASSFGHSYEQYF
J gene: TRBJ2-7
V gene: TRBV5-1
D gene: -
clone size: -

CDR3 DNA: TGTGCCAGCAGCCAAGATCTCTTGGGGGCAGGGTACCAGACCCAGTACTTC
CDR3 protein: CASSQDLLGAGYQTQYF
J gene: TRBJ2-5
V gene: TRBV4-2
D gene: -
clone size: few

CDR3 DNA: TGCAGCGTTGGACTAGCCGCCGGGGAGCTGTTTTTT
CDR3 protein: CSVGLAAGELFF
J gene: TRBJ2-2
V gene: TRBV29-1
D gene: TRBD2
clone size: -

CDR3 DNA: TGTGCCAGCAGCTCTCACAGGGGGGAACAGCCCCAGCATTTT
CDR3 protein: CASSSHRGEQPQHF
J gene: TRBJ1-5
V gene: TRBV7-2
D gene: TRBD1
clone size: many

CDR3 DNA: TGCGCCAGCAGCTTAACCGGGACGCGCCAAGAGACCCAGTACTTC
CDR3 protein: CASSLTGTRQETQYF
J gene: TRBJ2-5
V gene: TRBV5-1
D gene: -
clone size: few

CDR3 DNA: TGTGCCTGGAGTCGGGCGAGCTCCTACAATGAGCAGTTCTTC
CDR3 protein: CAWSRASSYNEQFF
J gene: TRBJ2-1
V gene: TRBV30
D gene: -
clone size: few

CDR3 DNA: TGCAGTGCTAGAGATATCCCAGGGGGCTACACTGAAGCTTTCTTT
CDR3 protein: CSARDIPGGYTEAFF
J gene: TRBJ1-1
V gene: TRBV20-1
D gene: TRBD1
clone size: -

CDR3 DNA: TGTGCCAGCAGCCATCACAGGGACGACACTGAAGCTTTCTTT
CDR3 protein: CASSHHRDDTEAFF
J gene: TRBJ1-1
V gene: TRBV3-1
D gene: -
clone size: -

CDR3 DNA: TGCAGTGCCTCCGGGACAGGGGGATACGAGCAGTACTTC
CDR3 protein: CSASGTGGYEQYF
J gene: TRBJ2-7
V gene: TRBV20-1
D gene: TRBD1
clone size: -

CDR3 DNA: TGTGCCAGTACATATTTGCAGGGCGGCAGCAATCAGCCCCAGCATTTT
CDR3 protein: CASTYLQGGSNQPQHF
J gene: TRBJ1-5
V gene: TRBV19
D gene: -
clone size: -

CDR3 DNA: TGCAGTGCTCCCCCTCAGGGGGACAGGCCCCAGCATTTT
CDR3 protein: CSAPPQGDRPQHF
J gene: TRBJ1-5
V gene: TRBV20-1
D gene: TRBD1
clone size: -

CDR3 DNA: TGCAGTGCTCAACGAACGGGGTTCACTGAAGCTTTCTTT
CDR3 protein: CSAQRTGFTEAFF
J gene: TRBJ1-1
V gene: TRBV20-1
D gene: -
clone size: few

CDR3 DNA: TGCAGTGCTATGGAAGTCTATGGCTACACCTTC
CDR3 protein: CSAMEVYGYTF
J gene: TRBJ1-2
V gene: TRBV20-1
D gene: -
clone size: few

CDR3 DNA: TGCGCCAGCAGCTTGGACCCCGCGGGGGCTGGGCGCTACACCTTC
CDR3 protein: CASSLDPAGAGRYTF
J gene: TRBJ1-2
V gene: TRBV5-1
D gene: -
clone size: -

CDR3 DNA: TGTGCCAGTAGTATTATGCAGGGGTATGGTCAGCCCCAGCATTTT
CDR3 protein: CASSIMQGYGQPQHF
J gene: TRBJ1-5
V gene: TRBV19
D gene: -
clone size: -

CDR3 DNA: TGTGCCAGCAGCCCTTCCCTGGAGTTCACTGAAGCTTTCTTT
CDR3 protein: CASSPSLEFTEAFF
J gene: TRBJ1-1
V gene: TRBV7-3
D gene: -
clone size: -

CDR3 DNA: TGCGCCAGCAGCAATTACTTAGGCGCCGGGGAGCTGTTTTTT
CDR3 protein: CASSNYLGAGELFF
J gene: TRBJ2-2
V gene: TRBV5-1
D gene: -
clone size: -

CDR3 DNA: TGTGCCAGCAGCCCCCGGGGACAGGGCGTAACAGATACGCAGTATTTT
CDR3 protein: CASSPRGQGVTDTQYF
J gene: TRBJ2-3
V gene: TRBV12-3/TRBV12-4
D gene: TRBD1
clone size: -